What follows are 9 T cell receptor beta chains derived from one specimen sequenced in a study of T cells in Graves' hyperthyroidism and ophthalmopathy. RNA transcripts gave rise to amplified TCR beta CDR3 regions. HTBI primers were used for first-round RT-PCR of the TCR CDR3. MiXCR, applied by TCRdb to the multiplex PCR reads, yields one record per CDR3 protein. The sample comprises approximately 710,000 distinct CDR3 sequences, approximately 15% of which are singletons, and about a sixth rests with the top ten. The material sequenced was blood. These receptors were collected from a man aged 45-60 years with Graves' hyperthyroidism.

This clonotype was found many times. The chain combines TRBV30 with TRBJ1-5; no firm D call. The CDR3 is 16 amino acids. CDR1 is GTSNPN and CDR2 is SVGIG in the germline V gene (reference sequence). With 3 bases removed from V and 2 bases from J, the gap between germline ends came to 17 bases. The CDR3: CAWSRIWGGGNQPQHF. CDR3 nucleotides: TGTGCCTGGAGCCGGATTTGGGGAGGCGGCAATCAGCCCCAGCATTTT. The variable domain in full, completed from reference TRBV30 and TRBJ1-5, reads SQTIHQWPATLVQPVGSPLSLECTVEGTSNPNLYWYRQAAGRGLQLLFYSVGIGQISSEVPQNLSASRPQDRQFILSSKKLLLSDSGFYLCAWSRIWGGGNQPQHFGDGTRLSIL.

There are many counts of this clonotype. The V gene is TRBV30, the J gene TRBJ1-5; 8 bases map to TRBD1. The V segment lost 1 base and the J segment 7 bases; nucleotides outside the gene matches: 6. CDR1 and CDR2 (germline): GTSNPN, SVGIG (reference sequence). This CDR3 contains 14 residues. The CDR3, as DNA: TGTGCCTGGAGTGCCGGACAGGGTCGACAGCCCCAGCATTTT. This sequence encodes CAWSAGQGRQPQHF.

DNA for the CDR3: TGCGCCAGCAGCGTCCAGGGGGGTAATGAGCAGTTCTTC. It is translated as CASSVQGGNEQFF. V is TRBV5-1 and J is TRBJ2-1; the D gene is possibly TRBD1 (7 bases). CDR1 is SGHRS, CDR2 YFSETQ, per germline. The CDR3 extends over 13 amino acids. V was cut by 4 bases and J by 7 bases, with 12 bases left in between.

The CDR3 reads CASLSGSGANVLTF. The CDR3 region has the DNA TGTGCCAGCCTAAGCGGCTCTGGGGCCAACGTCCTGACTTTC. The chain links TRBV7-9 to TRBJ2-6; TRBD2 is a possible D gene (5 bases). The V and J ends lost 8 bases and 0 bases respectively, with 8 bases between them. The CDR3 consists of 14 residues. The germline V gene encodes CDR1 SEHNR and CDR2 FQNEAQ (reference sequence).

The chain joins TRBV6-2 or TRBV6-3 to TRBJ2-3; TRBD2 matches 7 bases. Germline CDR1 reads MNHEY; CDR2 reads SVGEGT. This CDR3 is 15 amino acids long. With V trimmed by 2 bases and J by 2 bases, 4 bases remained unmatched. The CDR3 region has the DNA TGTGCCAGCAGTTACCGGGCGGGAGACACAGATACGCAGTATTTT. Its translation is CASSYRAGDTDTQYF.

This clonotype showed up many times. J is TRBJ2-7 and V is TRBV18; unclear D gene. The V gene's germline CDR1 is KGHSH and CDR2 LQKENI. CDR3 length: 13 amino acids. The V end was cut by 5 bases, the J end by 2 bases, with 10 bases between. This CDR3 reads CASSALGTYEQYF. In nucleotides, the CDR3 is TGTGCCAGCTCAGCACTTGGAACCTACGAGCAGTACTTC.

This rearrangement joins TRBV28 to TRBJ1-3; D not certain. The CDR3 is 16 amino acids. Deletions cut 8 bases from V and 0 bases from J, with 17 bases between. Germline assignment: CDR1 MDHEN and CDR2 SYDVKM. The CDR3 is CASLPPLQSSGNTIYF. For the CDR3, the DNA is TGTGCCAGCCTCCCCCCGCTCCAGAGCTCTGGAAACACCATATATTTT. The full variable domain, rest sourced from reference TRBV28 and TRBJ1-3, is DVKVTQSSRYLVKRTGEKVFLECVQDMDHENMFWYRQDPGLGLRLIYFSYDVKMKEKGDIPEGYSVSREKKERFSLILESASTNQTSMYLCASLPPLQSSGNTIYFGEGSWLTVV.

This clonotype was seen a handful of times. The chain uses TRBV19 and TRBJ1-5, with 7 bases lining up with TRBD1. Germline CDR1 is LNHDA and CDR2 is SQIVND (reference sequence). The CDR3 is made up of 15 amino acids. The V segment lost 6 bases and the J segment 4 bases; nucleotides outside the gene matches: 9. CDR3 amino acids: CASSLQGQLNQPQHF. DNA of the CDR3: TGTGCCAGTAGCCTTCAGGGACAGCTGAATCAGCCCCAGCATTTT.

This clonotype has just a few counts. CDR3 amino acids: CASTPRTSGNLPRIYNEQFF. As DNA, the CDR3 is TGTGCCAGCACCCCTAGGACTAGCGGGAACCTGCCCCGAATCTACAATGAGCAGTTCTTC. The chain links TRBV12-3 or TRBV12-4 to TRBJ2-1; TRBD2 matches at 12 bases. The V segment lost 7 bases and the J segment 3 bases; nucleotides outside the gene matches: 19. The CDR3 covers 20 residues.